The clone carrying this T cell receptor (beta chain) was found a few times. Its specificity is not known. There are 13 residues in the CDR3. Germline assignment: CDR1 KGHDR and CDR2 SFDVKD. V lost 9 bases, J lost 6 bases, and 13 bases lay in between. The cDNA was synthesized by 5'RACE incorporating 10-nucleotide random UMIs. TCRdb reanalysed the 5' RACE reads using MiXCR and keeps one entry per CDR3 protein. The data show 87,000 or so distinct CDR3 sequences, 3% to 4.5% seen once. This sample was included in a study of neurological immune-mediated disorders. General study results and limits: The absence of any CDR3 amino acid sequence shared by expanded clones across subjects suggests that repertoires were private in all groups. One related-CDR3 cluster, found by phylogenetic grouping, held repertoires of 18 of 34 multiple sclerosis patients and is a possible signature.

The rearrangement uses TRBV24-1 and TRBJ2-2; the D call may be TRBD1 or TRBD2 (5 bases each). This sequence was found in a woman aged 18-35 years with multiple sclerosis. What was sequenced was PBMCs. CDR3 DNA sequence: TGTGCCACCCGGGACCGTGCGGCCGGGGAGCTGTTTTTT. It translates to CATRDRAAGELFF.